This TCR beta chain was sequenced during a study of siplizumab effects on memory and regulatory T cells. Study-level results: Mappable alloreactive CD4+ clones came from Treg cells roughly 65% of the time on average with siplizumab, against approximately 26% in controls. The majority of clones, roughly 80-97% of proliferating CD4+ or CD8+ clones, lacked an assignable naive or memory phenotype. To unstimulated subsets, only a minor fraction of alloreactive clones could be mapped. In the presence of siplizumab, alloreactive sequences traceable to unstimulated CD4+ memory cells were significantly reduced.

V shed 4 bases and J 3 bases; nucleotides not matched to a gene: 7. This CDR3 comprises 15 residues. Per germline, CDR1 SNHLY and CDR2 FYNNEI. Sequenced by immunoSEQ multiplex PCR; TCRdb stores in-frame clones only, minus some. In the table there are fewer than 120,000 clones, around nine tenths of which are singletons. A note on this clone: What it binds is unknown.

The sample was CD4+ T cells sorted from blood. The J gene is TRBJ1-2, the V gene TRBV2; 8 bases match TRBD1. The clonotype was recovered from a human donor in good health. CDR3 in amino acids: CASSAGAGGHYGYTF. CDR3 DNA sequence: TGTGCCAGCAGTGCTGGGGCAGGGGGCCACTATGGCTACACCTTC.